Listed below are T cell receptor beta chains from one sample, sequenced in a study of blood T cell repertoires in COVID-19. Data came from immunoSEQ multiplex PCR; TCRdb stores just in-frame clones and leaves some out. The sample gives 65,000 to 80,000 clones, 86% of which show up once; 2% is in the top ten. Sequenced input: peripheral blood. The receptors shown here come from a man aged 25 to 40 with acute or convalescent COVID-19. Each CDR3 is given with its conserved first and last residue. D genes are given only for firm matches. Some rows mark clone size as missing; the rest say once, few, many or name a class of expanded clone.

clone_size j_call v_call d_call cdr3_nt cdr3_aa
- TRBJ1-2 TRBV5-5 TRBD1 TGTGCCAGCAGCTTATCCTATTACAGGGGATATAACTATGGCTACACCTTC CASSLSYYRGYNYGYTF
once TRBJ2-5 TRBV5-5 - TGTGCCAGCAGCTTGTACAACAGAATTAGTCAAGAGACCCAGTACTTC CASSLYNRISQETQYF
- TRBJ1-5 TRBV10-3 TRBD1 TGTGCCATCAACGACAGGGGTGGAGATCAGCCCCAGCATTTT CAINDRGGDQPQHF
few TRBJ2-3 TRBV29-1 - TGCAGCGTTGAAGAAGGGGCAGATACGCAGTATTTT CSVEEGADTQYF
- TRBJ1-2 TRBV19 - TGTGCCAGTACCGAGGGGGGGGCCGTTGGCTATGGCTACACCTTC CASTEGGAVGYGYTF
- TRBJ1-1 TRBV10-3 - TGTGCCATCAGTGGCGGGCTTAGTGAAGCTTTCTTT CAISGGLSEAFF
- TRBJ1-2 TRBV5-1 - TGCGCCACCGCAAAAACCGACAGAGATTATGGCTACACCTTC CATAKTDRDYGYTF
- TRBJ1-1 TRBV2 - TGTGCCAGCAGTGAAGCGCGGAGAACCTCCATGAACACTGAAGCTTTCTTT CASSEARRTSMNTEAFF
- TRBJ1-2 TRBV6-1 - TGTGCCAGCAGTGAAGCGTCGACAGCCTATGGCTACACCTTC CASSEASTAYGYTF
- TRBJ1-5 TRBV29-1 - TGCAGCGTCCCGGGGAGAAATCAGCCCCAGCATTTT CSVPGRNQPQHF
few TRBJ2-3 TRBV5-6 TRBD2 TGTGCCAGCAGGGGGACTAGCGGGAGTTATTATACGCAGTATTTT CASRGTSGSYYTQYF
few TRBJ1-5 TRBV29-1 - TGCAGCGTGGCACAGGAAATCAATCAGCCCCAGCATTTT CSVAQEINQPQHF
- TRBJ1-1 TRBV6-5 - TGTGCCACCTATAGGCCAGGGCTGAACACTGAAGCTTTCTTT CATYRPGLNTEAFF
- TRBJ2-5 TRBV2 - TGTGCCAGCCTTGACTACGACCGTGGGACCCAGTACTTC CASLDYDRGTQYF
- TRBJ2-1 TRBV6-5 - TGTGCCAGCAGCCTGGGCCGTAGGGGAGAGCAGTTCTTC CASSLGRRGEQFF
few TRBJ1-3 TRBV19 TRBD1 TGTGCCAGCGAGACAGGGGCTGGAAACACCATATATTTT CASETGAGNTIYF
- TRBJ1-3 TRBV4-2 - TGTGCCAGCAGCCAACAGGGCTCTGGAAACACCATATATTTT CASSQQGSGNTIYF
- TRBJ2-1 TRBV12-5 TRBD2 TGTGCTAGTGGTTCCGGACTAGCGACTTACAATGAGCAGTTCTTC CASGSGLATYNEQFF
- TRBJ1-4 TRBV5-6 - TGTGCCAGCAGCTTGACACCGCTTAATGAAAAACTGTTTTTT CASSLTPLNEKLFF
- TRBJ2-1 TRBV5-4 - TGTGCCAGCAGCTCCGTGACAGTGGATTACAATGAGCAGTTCTTC CASSSVTVDYNEQFF
- TRBJ2-7 TRBV4-3 - TGCGCCAGCAGCCAAGAGACAAGGTCTGGGGAGCAGTACTTC CASSQETRSGEQYF
- TRBJ1-6 TRBV4-1 TRBD1 TGCGCCAGCAGCCAAGAGGGGACAGGTGGGTCACCCCTCCACTTT CASSQEGTGGSPLHF
- TRBJ1-1 TRBV2 - TGTGCCAGCACCCAGTATGAGAACACTGAAGCTTTCTTT CASTQYENTEAFF
- TRBJ1-1 TRBV25-1 - TGTGCCAGCACGGTGAACACTGAAGCTTTCTTT CASTVNTEAFF
- TRBJ2-2 TRBV2 - TGTGCCAGCAGTGAATTTGGCCTTAACACCGGGGAGCTGTTTTTT CASSEFGLNTGELFF
- TRBJ1-5 TRBV15 - TGTGCCACCAGCAGAGATCCAGATCAGCCCCAGCATTTT CATSRDPDQPQHF
- TRBJ2-7 TRBV15 TRBD1 TGTGCCACCAGCAGAGATATGGGGACAGACCACGGGATATTTTACGAGCAGTACTTC CATSRDMGTDHGIFYEQYF
- TRBJ1-6 TRBV2 TRBD1 TGTGCCAGCAGTCCGGACAGGGGGAATTCACCCCTCCACTTT CASSPDRGNSPLHF
once TRBJ2-1 TRBV12-3/TRBV12-4 - TGTGCCAGCAGTCCCGACAGCTACAATGAGCAGTTCTTC CASSPDSYNEQFF
- TRBJ2-7 TRBV5-1 TRBD1 TGCGCCAGCAGCACAGGACAGGGAGTCTACGAGCAGTACTTC CASSTGQGVYEQYF
medium-sized TRBJ2-1 TRBV3-1/TRBV3-2 - TGTGCCAGCAGCCTCACTGCTACAGGTTACAATGAGCAGTTCTTC CASSLTATGYNEQFF
- TRBJ2-1 TRBV20-1 - TGCAGTGCAACACTAGCAAGGGAGCAGTTCTTC CSATLAREQFF
- TRBJ2-2 TRBV19 - TGTGCCAGTAGTCGAGCGGGTGCGAACACCGGGGAGCTGTTTTTT CASSRAGANTGELFF
- TRBJ2-7 TRBV5-5 - TGTGCCAGCAGCTTGGACAGGAGCTCCTACGAGCAGTACTTC CASSLDRSSYEQYF
- TRBJ1-1 TRBV6-6 - TGTGCCAGCAGTTACGCAGACACTGAAGCTTTCTTT CASSYADTEAFF
few TRBJ2-7 TRBV29-1 TRBD2 TGCAGCGTTGAACTAGCGGGAGTTACCTACGAGCAGTACTTC CSVELAGVTYEQYF
few TRBJ1-1 TRBV10-2 - TGCGCCAGCAGACTAACAGGTTCTCGGTTCTTT CASRLTGSRFF
- TRBJ2-7 TRBV7-3 TRBD1 TGTGCCAGCAGCGAGTCAGGGGGCTACGAGCAGTACTTC CASSESGGYEQYF
- TRBJ1-4 TRBV2 - TGTGCCAGCAGTGAGCGTGGGCAGGGATGGAAACTGTTTTTT CASSERGQGWKLFF
- TRBJ2-5 TRBV3-1/TRBV3-2 - TGTGCCAGCAGCACAGGGTGGGAGACCCAGTACTTC CASSTGWETQYF
- TRBJ1-2 TRBV5-1 - TGCGCCAGCAGCTTAAAATCCGACTCGATCTCTGGCTACACCTTC CASSLKSDSISGYTF
- TRBJ2-5 TRBV10-3 TRBD2 TGTGCCATCAGTGCTAGCGGGGAAGAGACCCAGTACTTC CAISASGEETQYF
- TRBJ1-1 TRBV29-1 - TGCAGCGTTGAAAAGGGACTTTACACTGAAGCTTTCTTT CSVEKGLYTEAFF
- TRBJ2-1 TRBV5-1 TRBD2 TGCGCCAGCAGCTTGCGACTAGCGGAGCAGTTCTTC CASSLRLAEQFF
- TRBJ1-1 TRBV6-5 - TGTGCCAGCAGCACGGGACTCACTGAAGCTTTCTTT CASSTGLTEAFF
- TRBJ1-1 TRBV7-6 TRBD1 TGTGCCAGCAGTTCCGATCCCGGGACAGGGGGGTATGGAGCTTTCTTT CASSSDPGTGGYGAFF
- TRBJ1-5 TRBV5-6 - TGTGCCAGCAGCTTGAGGATGGCGGGCAATCAGCCCCAGCATTTT CASSLRMAGNQPQHF
- TRBJ2-5 TRBV5-1 - TGCGCCAGCAGCTTGGATACAGTACAAGAGACCCAGTACTTC CASSLDTVQETQYF